The 7 T cell receptor beta chains listed next were all sequenced from one sample in a study of Ad26.COV2.S vaccination and SARS-CoV-2 variants. The treatment is: some 20 received Ad26.COV2.S at low or high dose, single or two shots; 5 received placebo; per-sample allocation not given. The samples date from day 63 after the first vaccine or placebo injection. Assay: immunoSEQ multiplex PCR; the TCRdb copy retains only in-frame clones and omits some. Among a few hundred thousand clones listed, 88% were seen once. The starting material was peripheral blood, obtained in a trial of Ad26.COV2.S vaccine versus placebo. These receptors all stem from a person aged 18 to 65 who received the Ad26.COV2.S COVID-19 vaccine or a placebo.

Turning to this clone: The sample holds other DNA sequences that translate to the same CDR3. The CDR3 is CASSRGYEQYF. The CDR3, as DNA: TGTGCCAGCAGCAGGGGCTACGAGCAGTACTTC. J is TRBJ2-7 and V is TRBV6-2 or TRBV6-3, with D perhaps TRBD1 (6 bases). The CDR3 covers 11 residues. Germline V gene sequence: CDR1 MNHEY, CDR2 SVGEGT. V was pared by 6 bases and J by 3 bases, with 6 bases between.

A remark on this clone: The sample holds other DNA sequences that translate to the same CDR3. This chain joins TRBV7-3 and TRBJ1-1; D possibly corresponds to TRBD1 (5 bases). Germline CDR1 reads SGHTA; CDR2 reads FQGTGA. Trimming cost V 4 bases and J 1 base, with 13 bases left between them. The CDR3 is 15 amino acids. The CDR3 region has the DNA TGTGCCAGCAGCTCCTTGGTGGGGCCGAACACTGAAGCTTTCTTT. Protein product: CASSSLVGPNTEAFF.

This chain uses TRBV7-3 with TRBJ2-3, with TRBD2 identical over 14 bases. Germline trimming cut 4 bases from V and 1 base from J; bases unmatched to any gene: 1. CDR1 SGHTA and CDR2 FQGTGA come from the germline V gene. The CDR3 runs to 16 residues. CDR3 loop: CASSWGLAGGTDTQYF. CDR3 nucleotides: TGTGCCAGCAGCTGGGGACTAGCGGGGGGCACAGATACGCAGTATTTT.

This chain uses TRBV5-5 with TRBJ1-4; 8 bases map to TRBD1. The CDR3 spans 15 residues. Germline CDR1 is SGHKS and CDR2 is YYEKEE (reference sequence). V shed 4 bases and J 3 bases; nucleotides not matched to a gene: 5. CDR3 loop: CASSRTGLANEKLFF. The DNA of the CDR3 is TGTGCCAGCAGCCGGACAGGGCTCGCTAATGAAAAACTGTTTTTT. Complete variable domain (other parts from reference TRBV5-5 and TRBJ1-4): DAGVTQSPTHLIKTRGQQVTLRCSPISGHKSVSWYQQVLGQGPQFIFQYYEKEERGRGNFPDRFSARQFPNYSSELNVNALLLGDSALYLCASSRTGLANEKLFFGSGTQLSVL.

The gene calls are TRBV7-9 and TRBJ2-4; 8 bases map to TRBD1. Unmatched junction bases numbered 2, after V lost 4 bases and J lost 3 bases. CDR1 is SEHNR, CDR2 FQNEAQ, per germline (reference sequence). The CDR3 consists of 14 residues. In DNA, the CDR3 is TGTGCCAGCAGCTCGGACAGGGACAAAAACATTCAGTACTTC. This gives the protein CASSSDRDKNIQYF.

The chain recombines TRBV6-2 or TRBV6-3 with TRBJ2-5; 11 bases map to TRBD2. Trimming took 6 bases from V and 2 from J; bases not matched to a gene: 8. Germline CDR1 and CDR2: MNHEY and SVGEGT. This CDR3 comprises 16 residues. CDR3 sequence (DNA): TGTGCCAGCAGCGAGGGGACTAGCGGATATCAAGAGACCCAGTACTTC. Encoded protein: CASSEGTSGYQETQYF.

The genes are TRBV27 and TRBJ1-1, with D possibly TRBD1 on 5 matching bases. The CDR3 sequence is 13 residues long. Germline V CDR1 and CDR2: MNHEY, SMNVEV (reference sequence). Trimming pared 2 bases from V and 9 bases from J, leaving 13 bases between. DNA of the CDR3: TGTGCCAGCAGTTTAGGTCCGGGGCTGAAAGCTTTCTTT. It translates to CASSLGPGLKAFF.